The sequence of this T cell receptor (beta chain) was determined in a study of T cells in localized non-small cell lung cancer. Study results and limitations: Higher blood T cell density tracked longer overall survival. Of the top 100 tumor clones, median 57 were in adjacent lung, some 30 among its top 100. The greatest T cell clonality was found in uninvolved adjacent lung (higher than in tumor). Heterogeneity remains possible, as sequencing covered one tumor region only.

Note on this clone: Its antigen is undetermined.

V lost 1 base to trimming and J lost 5 bases, with 8 bases between them. The CDR3 consists of 14 residues. Per the germline V gene, CDR1 is SGHNT and CDR2 is YENEEA. Sequenced by immunoSEQ multiplex PCR; TCRdb stores in-frame clones only, minus some. The sample has a few thousand clones; around 27% are singletons. Sequencing was performed on lung tumor tissue, taken before any cancer treatment. The clonotype comes from a female donor of 60 years or more with stage III lung adenocarcinoma. The chain is built from TRBV11-3 and TRBJ2-2; perhaps TRBD1 as D (6 bases). The CDR3 sequence: CASSLGRGTGELFF. CDR3 bases: TGTGCCAGCAGCTTAGGAAGGGGGACCGGGGAGCTGTTTTTT.